This T cell receptor (beta chain) derives from a study of cytomegalovirus exposure and HLA in healthy donors. Germline CDR1 and CDR2: SGHDT and YYEEEE. The CDR3 runs 14 residues. Trimming pared 4 bases from V and 3 bases from J, leaving 14 bases between. Whole-study findings and limits: In vitro confirmation showed three CMV-associated chains to be CMV antigen specific. Previous analysis showed most TCR beta V segments were productive about 90% or about 30% of the time.

This clone has more than one count but fewer than ten. Its antigen is undetermined. Researchers ran the PCR with 60 Vbeta and 13 Jbeta primers. Libraries were prepared by immunoSEQ multiplex PCR; TCRdb keeps only in-frame clonotypes and omits some of them. The top ten clones hold over 2.5% of a sample with around 110,000 clones, about 70% of them seen once. The receptor was derived from a female donor in good health and CMV-seronegative. The rearrangement links TRBV5-6 to TRBJ2-7, with D perhaps TRBD2 (5 bases). Input material: PBMCs. The CDR3, as DNA: TGTGCCAGCAGCGACACCAACCGGGGCTACGAGCAGTACTTC. It specifies CASSDTNRGYEQYF.